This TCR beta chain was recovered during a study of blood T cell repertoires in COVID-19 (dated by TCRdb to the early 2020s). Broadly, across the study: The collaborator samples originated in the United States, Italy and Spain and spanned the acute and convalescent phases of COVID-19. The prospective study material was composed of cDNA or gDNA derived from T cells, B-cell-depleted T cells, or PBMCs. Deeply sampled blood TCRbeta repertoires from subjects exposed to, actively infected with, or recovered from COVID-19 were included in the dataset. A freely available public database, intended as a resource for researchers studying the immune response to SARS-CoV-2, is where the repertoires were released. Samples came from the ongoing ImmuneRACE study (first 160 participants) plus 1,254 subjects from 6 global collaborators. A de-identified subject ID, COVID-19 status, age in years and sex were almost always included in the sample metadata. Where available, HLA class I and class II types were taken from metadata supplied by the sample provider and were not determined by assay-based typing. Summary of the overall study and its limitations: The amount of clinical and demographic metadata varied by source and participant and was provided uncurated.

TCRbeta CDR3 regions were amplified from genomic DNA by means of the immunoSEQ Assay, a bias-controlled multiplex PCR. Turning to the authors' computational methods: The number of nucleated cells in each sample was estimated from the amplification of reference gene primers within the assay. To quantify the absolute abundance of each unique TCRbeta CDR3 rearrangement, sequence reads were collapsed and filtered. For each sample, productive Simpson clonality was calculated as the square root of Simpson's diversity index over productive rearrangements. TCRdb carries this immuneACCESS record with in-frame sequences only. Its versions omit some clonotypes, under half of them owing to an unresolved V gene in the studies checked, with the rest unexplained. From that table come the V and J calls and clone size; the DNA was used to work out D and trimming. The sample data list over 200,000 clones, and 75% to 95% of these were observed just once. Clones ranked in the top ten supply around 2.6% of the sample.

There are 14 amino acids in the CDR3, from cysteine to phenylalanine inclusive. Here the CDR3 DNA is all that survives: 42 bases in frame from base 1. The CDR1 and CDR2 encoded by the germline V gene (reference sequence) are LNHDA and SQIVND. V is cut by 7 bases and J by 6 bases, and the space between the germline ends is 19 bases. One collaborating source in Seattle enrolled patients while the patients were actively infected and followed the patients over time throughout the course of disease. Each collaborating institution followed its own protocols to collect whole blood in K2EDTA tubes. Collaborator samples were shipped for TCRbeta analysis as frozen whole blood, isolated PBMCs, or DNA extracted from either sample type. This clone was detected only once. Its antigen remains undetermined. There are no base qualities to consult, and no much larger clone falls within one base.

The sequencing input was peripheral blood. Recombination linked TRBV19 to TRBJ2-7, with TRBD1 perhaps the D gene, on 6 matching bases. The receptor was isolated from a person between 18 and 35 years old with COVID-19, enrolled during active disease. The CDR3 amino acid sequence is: CASNNREVLSEQYF. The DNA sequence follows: TGTGCCAGTAATAACAGGGAAGTATTGAGCGAGCAGTACTTC.